These 5 T cell receptor beta chains were sequenced from one sample in a study of beta chain features in type 1 diabetes. Broader study findings: A moderate, significant TCRB CDR3 shortening appeared in type 1 diabetes across four CD4+ subsets.

No antigen has been identified for these receptors. The investigators reverse transcribed all of the isolated RNA, so they sequenced expressed TCRB transcripts. Repertoires were generated with immunoSEQ multiplex PCR, while TCRdb's copy carries only in-frame clones and drops some. The sample shows roughly 240,000 clones, around 24% of them seen only once. The sequenced material came from naive CD4+ T cells from blood. The receptors derive from a woman aged 25 to 39 with type 1 diabetes.

The rearrangement links TRBV28 to TRBJ2-7; D may be TRBD1 (6 bases). The germline gives CDR1 MDHEN, CDR2 SYDVKM. The CDR3 is made up of 16 amino acids. The V and J ends lost 4 bases and 2 bases respectively, with 18 bases between them. This chain's CDR3 is CASSSYTGITTYEQYF. CDR3 in DNA: TGTGCCAGCAGTTCATACACAGGGATAACAACCTACGAGCAGTACTTC.

This chain connects TRBV7-2 to TRBJ2-5, with D unclear. Germline V gene lookup returns CDR1 SGHTA and CDR2 FQGNSA. CDR3 length: 14 residues. Trimming left V 2 bases short and J 2 bases short, with 9 bases between. The CDR3, as DNA: TGTGCCAGCAGCTTATACGGCGGTCAAGAGACCCAGTACTTC. Translation: CASSLYGGQETQYF.

The DNA for the CDR3 is TGTGCCAGCAGCGTAAGGTCCGGGGGAGAGACCCAGTACTTC. Amino acid sequence: CASSVRSGGETQYF. The chain combines TRBV9 with TRBJ2-5; weak D call: TRBD2 (6 bases). The germline V and J ends were trimmed by 1 base and 4 bases, with 11 bases remaining between them. Germline CDR1 SGDLS, CDR2 YYNGEE. The CDR3 length is 14 residues.

This clone was seen more than once but under ten times. This chain uses TRBV7-9 with TRBJ2-3, with D uncertain. This CDR3 comprises 12 residues. Germline values: CDR1 SEHNR, CDR2 FQNEAQ (reference sequence). Between the trimmed V and J ends, which lost 3 bases and 7 bases, there was a span of 8 bases. The CDR3 loop reads CASSFGINTQYF. The CDR3 region has the DNA TGTGCCAGCAGCTTTGGCATCAATACGCAGTATTTT.

The chain is built from TRBV4-1 and TRBJ1-5; 8 bases line up with TRBD1. CDR1 is MGHRA and CDR2 is YSYEKL in the germline V gene. The CDR3 has 16 residues. V trimming: 0 bases; J trimming: 9 bases; junction bases outside the gene matches: 10. The CDR3 DNA follows: TGCGCCAGCAGCCAAGAGGCTACAGGGGGGGGTGGGCCCCAGCATTTT. Amino acid sequence: CASSQEATGGGGPQHF.